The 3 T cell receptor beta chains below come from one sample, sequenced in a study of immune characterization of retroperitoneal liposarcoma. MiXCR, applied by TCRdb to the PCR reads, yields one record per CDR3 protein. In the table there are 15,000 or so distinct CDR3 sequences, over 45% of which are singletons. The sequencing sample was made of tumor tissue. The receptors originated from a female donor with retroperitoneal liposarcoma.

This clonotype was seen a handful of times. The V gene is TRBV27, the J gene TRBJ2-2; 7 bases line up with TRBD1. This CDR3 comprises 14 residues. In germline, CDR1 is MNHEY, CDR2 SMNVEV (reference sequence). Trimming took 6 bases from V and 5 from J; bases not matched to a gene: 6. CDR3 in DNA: TGTGCCAGCAGACAGGGGCTGGTTACCGGGGAGCTGTTTTTT. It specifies CASRQGLVTGELFF.

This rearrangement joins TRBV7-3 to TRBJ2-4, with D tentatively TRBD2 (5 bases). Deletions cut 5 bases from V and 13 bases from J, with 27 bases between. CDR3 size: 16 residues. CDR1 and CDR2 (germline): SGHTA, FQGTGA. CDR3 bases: TGTGCCAGCAGCCCGGAGGTGGCTAGAGCTCCCAATGAGCAGTACTTC. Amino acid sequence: CASSPEVARAPNEQYF. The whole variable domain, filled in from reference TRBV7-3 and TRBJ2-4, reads GAGVSQTPSNKVTEKGKYVELRCDPISGHTALYWYRQSLGQGPEFLIYFQGTGAADDSGLPNDRFFAVRPEGSVSTLKIQRTERGDSAVYLCASSPEVARAPNEQYFGAGTRLSVL.

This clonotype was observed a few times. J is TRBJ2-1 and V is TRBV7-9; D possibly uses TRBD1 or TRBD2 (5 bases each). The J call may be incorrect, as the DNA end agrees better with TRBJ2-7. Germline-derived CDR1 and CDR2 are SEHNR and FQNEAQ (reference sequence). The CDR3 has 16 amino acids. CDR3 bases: TGTGCCAGCAGCTTAGTCCCCGGGGCACACTACAATGAGCAGTACTTC. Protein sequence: CASSLVPGAHYNEQYF.